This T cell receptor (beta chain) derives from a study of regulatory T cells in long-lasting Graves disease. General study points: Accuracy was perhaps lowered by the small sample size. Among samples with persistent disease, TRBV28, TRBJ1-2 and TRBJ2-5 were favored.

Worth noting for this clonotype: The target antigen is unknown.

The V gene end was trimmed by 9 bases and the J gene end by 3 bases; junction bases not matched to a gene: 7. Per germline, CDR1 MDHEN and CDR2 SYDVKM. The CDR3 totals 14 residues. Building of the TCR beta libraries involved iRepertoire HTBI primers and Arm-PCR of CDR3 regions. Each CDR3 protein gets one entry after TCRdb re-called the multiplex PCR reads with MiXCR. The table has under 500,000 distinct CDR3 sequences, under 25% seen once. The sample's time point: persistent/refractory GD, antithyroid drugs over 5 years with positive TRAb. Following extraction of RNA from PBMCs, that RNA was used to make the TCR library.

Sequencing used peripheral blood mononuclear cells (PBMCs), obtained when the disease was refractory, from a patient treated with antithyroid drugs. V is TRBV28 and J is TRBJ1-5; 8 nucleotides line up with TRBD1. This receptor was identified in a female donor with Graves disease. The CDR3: CASMRTGFNQPQHF. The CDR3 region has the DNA TGTGCCAGTATGCGGACAGGGTTCAATCAGCCCCAGCATTTT.